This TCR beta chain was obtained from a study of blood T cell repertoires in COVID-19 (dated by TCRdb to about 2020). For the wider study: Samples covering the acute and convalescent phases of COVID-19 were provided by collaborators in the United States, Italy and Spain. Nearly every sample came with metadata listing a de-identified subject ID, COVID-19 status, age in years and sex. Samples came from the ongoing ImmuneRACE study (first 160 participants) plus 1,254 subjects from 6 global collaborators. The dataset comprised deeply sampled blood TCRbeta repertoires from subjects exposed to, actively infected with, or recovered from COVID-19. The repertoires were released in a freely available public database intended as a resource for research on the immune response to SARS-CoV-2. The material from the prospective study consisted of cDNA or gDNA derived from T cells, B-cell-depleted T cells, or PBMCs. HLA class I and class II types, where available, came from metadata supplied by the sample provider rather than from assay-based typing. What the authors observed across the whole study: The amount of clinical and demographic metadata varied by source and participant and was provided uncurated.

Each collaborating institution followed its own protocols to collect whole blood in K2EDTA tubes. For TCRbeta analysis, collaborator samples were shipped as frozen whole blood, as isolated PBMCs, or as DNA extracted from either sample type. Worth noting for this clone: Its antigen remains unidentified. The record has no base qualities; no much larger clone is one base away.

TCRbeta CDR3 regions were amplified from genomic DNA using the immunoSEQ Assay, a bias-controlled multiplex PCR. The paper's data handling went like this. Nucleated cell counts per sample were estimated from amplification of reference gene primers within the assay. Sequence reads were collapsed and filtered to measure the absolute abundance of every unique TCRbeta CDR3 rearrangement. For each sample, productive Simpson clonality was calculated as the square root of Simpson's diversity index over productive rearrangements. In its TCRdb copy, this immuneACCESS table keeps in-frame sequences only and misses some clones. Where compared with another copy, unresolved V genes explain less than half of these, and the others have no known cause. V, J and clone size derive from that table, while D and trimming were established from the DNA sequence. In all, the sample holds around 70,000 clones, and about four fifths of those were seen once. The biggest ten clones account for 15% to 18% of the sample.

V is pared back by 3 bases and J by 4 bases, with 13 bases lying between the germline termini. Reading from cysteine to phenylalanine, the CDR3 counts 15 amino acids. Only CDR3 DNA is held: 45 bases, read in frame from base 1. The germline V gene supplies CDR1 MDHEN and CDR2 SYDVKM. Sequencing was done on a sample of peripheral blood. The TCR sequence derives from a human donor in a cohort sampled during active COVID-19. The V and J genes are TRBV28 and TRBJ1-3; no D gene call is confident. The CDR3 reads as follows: CASSLIQQSGNTIYF. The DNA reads TGTGCCAGCAGTTTGATCCAACAGAGCGGAAACACCATATATTTT.